This T cell receptor (beta chain) is drawn from a study of shared clonotypes between healthy human individuals. This clone was seen only once. Assay: immunoSEQ multiplex PCR; the TCRdb copy retains only in-frame clones and omits some. The sample records about 320,000 clones, roughly 84% being singletons. With 4 bases removed from V and 2 bases from J, the gap between germline ends came to 8 bases. The germline V gene has CDR1 SGHTA and CDR2 FQGTGA. The CDR3 contains 13 residues. This TCR was recovered from a man in his late teens or twenties in good health. V and J are TRBV7-3 and TRBJ1-1; D ambiguous. Sequenced material: memory CD8+ T cells sorted from blood. The subset: CD45RO+ cells pooled with CCR7-negative TemRA cells. The CDR3 spells CASSYDTNTEAFF. CDR3 DNA: TGTGCCAGCAGCTACGACACAAACACTGAAGCTTTCTTT.